The clone carrying this TCR beta chain was detected only a few times. Its antigen is unknown. This sample stems from a study of T cell repertoires in cytomegalovirus infection. Study-level findings and limits: CMV carriers with the relevant HLA were identified by cumulative public TCR beta family frequency. HLA-C-restricted, CMV-specific TCR beta clonotypes were dominant ex vivo.

TCRdb re-derived calls from the reads in MiXCR, one entry per CDR3 protein. The top ten clones hold 4.3% of a sample with a few hundred thousand distinct CDR3 sequences, approximately 9.5% of them seen once. The CDR3 is 18 residues long. CDR1 is LGHNA and CDR2 is YSLEER in the germline V gene. V was clipped by 3 bases and J by 2 bases; unmatched bases: 12. V and J are TRBV4-3 and TRBJ1-4; the match to TRBD1 covers 7 bases. Material: PBMCs. The sequence was obtained from a human donor in good health (CMV status not recorded). Some clones in this sample may be carry-over from other donors' samples. CDR3 region: CASSQMPGAGGTNEKLFF. The CDR3 bases are TGCGCCAGCAGCCAGATGCCCGGGGCAGGGGGGACTAATGAAAAACTGTTTTTT.